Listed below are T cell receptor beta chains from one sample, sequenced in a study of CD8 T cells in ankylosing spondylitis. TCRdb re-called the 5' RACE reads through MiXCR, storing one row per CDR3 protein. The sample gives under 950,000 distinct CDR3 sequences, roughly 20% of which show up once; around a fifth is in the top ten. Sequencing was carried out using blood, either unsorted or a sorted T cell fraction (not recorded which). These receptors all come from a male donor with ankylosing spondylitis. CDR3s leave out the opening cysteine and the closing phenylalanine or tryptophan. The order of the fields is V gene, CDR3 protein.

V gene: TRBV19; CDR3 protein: ASTRGQPSGANVLT
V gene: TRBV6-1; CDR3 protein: ASSENPGRPNEKLF
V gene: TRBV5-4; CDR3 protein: ASSLYTGGAADTQY
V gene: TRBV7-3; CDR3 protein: ASPNTGGGGNQPQH
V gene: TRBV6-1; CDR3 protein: ASSGPPAF
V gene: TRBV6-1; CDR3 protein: ASPLGGLASILSYNEQF
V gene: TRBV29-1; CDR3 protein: SVVIGNYGYT
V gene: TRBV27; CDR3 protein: ASSFSAYNTEAF
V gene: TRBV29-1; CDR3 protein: SVESGYNEQF
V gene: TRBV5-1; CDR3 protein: ASSIDGGSPGYEQY
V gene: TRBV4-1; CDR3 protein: ASSQDRTGGGLNTEAF
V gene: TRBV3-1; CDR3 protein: ASSQVASSHTGELF
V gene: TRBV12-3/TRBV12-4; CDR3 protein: ASSAGQGTYEQY
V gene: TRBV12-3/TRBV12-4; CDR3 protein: ASTPSYNEQF
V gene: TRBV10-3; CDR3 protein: AISESPGSYNDNEQF
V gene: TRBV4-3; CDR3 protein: ASSQWRNQEGTGKF
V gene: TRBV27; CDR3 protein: ASATSGAYNEQF
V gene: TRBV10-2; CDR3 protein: ASRKDRATEAF
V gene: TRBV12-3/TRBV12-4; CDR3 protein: ASSSLGATNEKLF
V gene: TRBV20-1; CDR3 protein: SARGADREDIQY
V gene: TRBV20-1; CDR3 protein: SAIVGQETQY
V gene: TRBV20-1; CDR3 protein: SAFSSYEQY
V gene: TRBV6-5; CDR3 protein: ASSYGTGSMDQPQH
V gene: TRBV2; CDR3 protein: ASSSGADSTEAF
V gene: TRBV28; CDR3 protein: ASSSPLGDREQY
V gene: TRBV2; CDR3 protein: AGSQGVEETQY
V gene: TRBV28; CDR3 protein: ASSPPLAGLYNEQF
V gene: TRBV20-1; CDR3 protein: SARVRTSVYEQY
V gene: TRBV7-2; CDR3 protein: ASSLGWEASRPY
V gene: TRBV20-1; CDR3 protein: SARPPTGPNEKLF
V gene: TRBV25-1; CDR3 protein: ASSPDRGLSYNEQF
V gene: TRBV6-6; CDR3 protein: ASRHYTEAF
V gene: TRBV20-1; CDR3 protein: SANGLAGETQY
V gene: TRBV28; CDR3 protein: ASSNSRAGNQPQH
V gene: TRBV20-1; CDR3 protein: SASRLAGGLNNEQF
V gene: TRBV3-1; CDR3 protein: ASSLQGSGYGYT
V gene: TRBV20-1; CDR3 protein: SARESLGKQETQY
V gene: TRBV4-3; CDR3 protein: ASSQGGTGGLYEQY
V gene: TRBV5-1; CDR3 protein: ASSPLQGISGNTIY
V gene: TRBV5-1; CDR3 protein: ASSLSQGIFYEQY
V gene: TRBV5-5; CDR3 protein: ASSLAPVNYGYT
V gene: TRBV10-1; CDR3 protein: ASSEGRVLDEQY
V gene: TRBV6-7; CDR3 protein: ASSYIGQPLTNEKLF
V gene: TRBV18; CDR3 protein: ASSPPPRPDTQY
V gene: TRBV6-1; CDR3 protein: ASSRGQGNEKLF
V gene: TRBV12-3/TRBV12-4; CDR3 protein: ASSFAGQGSSPLH
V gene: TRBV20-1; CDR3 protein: SARDLGGISTNEKLF
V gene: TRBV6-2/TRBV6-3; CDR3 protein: ASSRRNGNEQF
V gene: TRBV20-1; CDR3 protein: SAHTTGSSQPQH
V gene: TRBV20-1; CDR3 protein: SARDQETLQETQY
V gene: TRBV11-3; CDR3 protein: ASSLLLGHEQY
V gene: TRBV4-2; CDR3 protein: ASSQELAGGYEQY
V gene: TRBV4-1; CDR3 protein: ASSITSVGQETQY
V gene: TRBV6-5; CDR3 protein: ASSYRVESYNEQF
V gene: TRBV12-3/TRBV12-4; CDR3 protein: ASSQGGSTDTQY
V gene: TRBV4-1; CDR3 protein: ASSQALAPEAF
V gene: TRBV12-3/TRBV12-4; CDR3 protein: ASSSPLGTGGLDTQY
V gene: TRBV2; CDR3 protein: ASSYPAAAKIYEQY
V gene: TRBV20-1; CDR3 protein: SASPPGGNEQF